This T cell receptor beta chain was sequenced for a study of PD-L1 blockade in urothelial cancer. Time point: pretreatment peripheral blood. Sequencing used immunoSEQ multiplex PCR; TCRdb keeps in-frame clones, though not all of them. The data contain under 95,000 clones, 84% of them seen just once; the ten biggest clones take up 9.2%. The length of the CDR3 is 15 residues. Germline values: CDR1 MGHDK, CDR2 SYGVNS. Germline trimming cut 1 base from V and 3 bases from J; bases unmatched to any gene: 3. This sequence joins TRBV25-1 and TRBJ1-1; TRBD1 agrees at 9 bases. The sample consisted of PBMCs, taken around atezolizumab (anti-PD-L1) treatment. The receptor was derived from a woman aged 65 to 85 with urothelial cancer. The CDR3 sequence: CASSESDRGYTEAFF. CDR3 nucleotide sequence: TGTGCCAGCAGTGAATCCGACAGGGGGTACACTGAAGCTTTCTTT.